These 11 T cell receptor beta chains were sequenced from one sample in a study of blood T cell repertoires in COVID-19. Produced via immunoSEQ multiplex PCR; TCRdb's table is partial and in-frame only. The sample has 200,000 or so clones; roughly 80% are singletons. The source material was PBMCs or T cells enriched from blood (not recorded which). The receptors were gathered from a man between 40 and 49 years old who had recovered from COVID-19.

The V call is TRBV7-9, the J call TRBJ1-2; no definite D call. The CDR3 loop spans 14 amino acids. V lost 1 base to trimming and J lost 8 bases, with 14 bases between them. Germline CDR1 reads SEHNR; CDR2 reads FQNEAQ (reference sequence). The CDR3 protein is CASSLGAGVGGYTF. Here the CDR3 DNA reads TGTGCCAGCAGCTTAGGGGCCGGGGTTGGAGGCTACACCTTC.

The genes are TRBV3-1 (or the pseudogene TRBV3-2) and TRBJ2-3; TRBD2 matches at 11 bases. This CDR3 has 17 amino acids. In germline, CDR1 is LGHDT, CDR2 YNNKEL (reference sequence). The V gene end was trimmed by 1 base and the J gene end by 1 base; junction bases not matched to a gene: 4. The CDR3 region is CASSQATSGGRTDTQYF. The DNA of the CDR3 is TGTGCCAGCAGCCAAGCAACTAGCGGGGGTCGCACAGATACGCAGTATTTT.

The chain is built from TRBV5-4 and TRBJ1-1; D is unclear. The V gene lost 6 bases and the J gene lost 5 bases, with 14 bases spanning the gap. From germline, CDR1 is SGHNT and CDR2 YYREEE (reference sequence). This CDR3 contains 13 residues. The CDR3 DNA reads TGTGCCAGCACCTCGTCGGAGAGGACTGAAGCTTTCTTT. This gives the protein CASTSSERTEAFF.

The rearrangement links TRBV19 to TRBJ1-1, with D hard to call. Germline loops: CDR1 LNHDA, CDR2 SQIVND (reference sequence). This CDR3 region has 13 residues. Trimming cost V 5 bases and J 1 base, with 8 bases left between them. As DNA, the CDR3 is TGTGCCAGTAGTCCACCCGGGAACACTGAAGCTTTCTTT. It is translated as CASSPPGNTEAFF.

The gene calls are TRBV11-3 and TRBJ2-1; D is unclear. This CDR3 has 12 amino acids. Germline lookup yields CDR1 SGHNT and CDR2 YENEEA. The ends were cut back, 5 bases at V and 6 bases at J, with 8 bases in the middle. The CDR3 reads CASSAGRNEQFF. CDR3 bases: TGTGCCAGCAGCGCTGGCCGCAATGAGCAGTTCTTC.

The CDR3 reads CASSQERLDYNEQFF. CDR3 sequence (DNA): TGTGCCAGCAGCCAAGAACGACTGGACTACAATGAGCAGTTCTTC. The V gene is TRBV4-2, the J gene TRBJ2-1; D unclear. The V gene's germline CDR1 is LGHNA and CDR2 YNFKEQ. There are 15 residues in the CDR3. V gave up 0 bases and J gave up 3 bases, with 9 bases separating them.

V is TRBV7-2 and J is TRBJ1-1; 10 nucleotides match TRBD1. Trimming took 5 bases from V and 0 from J; bases not matched to a gene: 6. CDR3 length: 16 amino acids. Germline V gives CDR1 SGHTA, CDR2 FQGNSA. CDR3 DNA sequence: TGTGCCAGCAGCGCCGGGACAGGGGTAATGAACACTGAAGCTTTCTTT. Translation: CASSAGTGVMNTEAFF. The full variable domain, its missing parts supplied by reference TRBV7-2 and TRBJ1-1, is GAGVSQSPSNKVTEKGKDVELRCDPISGHTALYWYRQSLGQGLEFLIYFQGNSAPDKSGLPSDRFSAERTGGSVSTLTIQRTQQEDSAVYLCASSAGTGVMNTEAFFGQGTRLTVV.

The chain combines TRBV19 with TRBJ2-5; no clear D. This CDR3 has 12 residues. Germline assignment: CDR1 LNHDA and CDR2 SQIVND (reference sequence). V was pared by 4 bases and J by 2 bases, with 5 bases between. The DNA of the CDR3 is TGTGCCAGTAGTACCCTTCAAGAGACCCAGTACTTC. This gives the protein CASSTLQETQYF.

This clone was detected only a few times. This chain connects TRBV20-1 to TRBJ2-1; D is perhaps TRBD2 (5 bases). The CDR3 loop spans 10 amino acids. V lost 1 base and J lost 13, with 8 bases in between. In germline, CDR1 is DFQATT, CDR2 SNEGSKA (reference sequence). The CDR3 nucleotides are TGCAGTGCTAGAGGGGCTAGCCAGTTCTTC. Its protein is CSARGASQFF.

The genes are TRBV4-2 and TRBJ2-5, with D maybe TRBD2 (6 bases). Germline V gene data show CDR1 as LGHNA and CDR2 as YNFKEQ. The V end lost 6 bases, the J end lost 10 bases, and 18 bases lay between the germline ends. The CDR3 is made up of 13 amino acids. The CDR3 loop reads CASSLDGGSIQYF. CDR3 sequence (DNA): TGTGCCAGCAGTCTGGACGGAGGGTCCATCCAGTACTTC.

This chain uses TRBV4-3 with TRBJ1-3, with a tentative D call TRBD1 (6 bases). Trimming cost V 3 bases and J 7 bases, with 13 bases left between them. This CDR3 is built from 14 residues. The germline V gene has CDR1 LGHNA and CDR2 YSLEER. CDR3 sequence reads: CASSQADRSNTIYF. Written as DNA, the CDR3 is TGCGCCAGCAGCCAGGCGGACAGAAGCAACACCATATATTTT.